This T cell receptor beta chain was sequenced in a study of blood T cell repertoires in COVID-19. On the study more broadly: Material from acute and convalescent COVID-19 was sourced from the United States, Italy and Spain. Sources were T cells, B-cell-depleted T cells, or PBMCs; the material itself was cDNA or gDNA.

In the original analysis: Estimation of nucleated cell counts was performed using reference gene primer amplification. Assay: immunoSEQ multiplex PCR; the TCRdb copy retains only in-frame clones and omits some. That table supplies the V and J calls and clone size; D and trimming were determined from the DNA. The sample lists 350,000 to 450,000 clones, less than 85% occurring once. CDR1 is MNHEY, CDR2 SMNVEV, per germline (reference sequence). CDR3 size: 14 residues. The V gene end was trimmed by 3 bases and the J gene end by 7 bases; junction bases not matched to a gene: 7. This clonotype was obtained from a woman aged 18-35 years with acute or convalescent COVID-19. The J gene is TRBJ1-2, the V gene TRBV27, with 8 nucleotides matching TRBD1. The sequenced sample consisted of peripheral blood. Written as DNA, the CDR3 is TGTGCCAGCAGTTTCGGGCAGGGGGCCTCTGGCTACACCTTC. As protein: CASSFGQGASGYTF.